The 3 T cell receptor beta chains below were found in one sample sequenced in a study of cytomegalovirus exposure and HLA in healthy donors. The method was immunoSEQ multiplex PCR; TCRdb's version includes in-frame clones alone and lacks a portion of them. The table has roughly 150,000 clones, more than 85% seen once. Material for sequencing was PBMCs. The receptors here all came from a man between 18 and 35 years old in good health and CMV-seronegative.

This clone was observed a single time. The rearrangement joins TRBV7-3 to TRBJ1-1; D is uncertain. The CDR3 totals 14 residues. The germline V and J ends were trimmed by 5 bases and 3 bases, with 13 bases remaining between them. In germline, CDR1 is SGHTA, CDR2 FQGTGA. CDR3 nucleotide sequence: TGTGCCAGCAGCCCTCCAGGCGCGTACACTGAAGCTTTCTTT. This gives the protein CASSPPGAYTEAFF.

The rearrangement uses TRBV15 and TRBJ2-3; 7 bases fit TRBD1. The V and J ends lost 0 bases and 1 base, in that order; junction bases with no gene match: 4. CDR3 size: 16 residues. CDR1 is LNHNV and CDR2 is YYDKDF in the germline V gene (reference sequence). CDR3 coding DNA: TGTGCCACCAGCAGAGATCCCGGACAGGGCACAGATACGCAGTATTTT. It encodes CATSRDPGQGTDTQYF.

The V call is TRBV10-3, the J call TRBJ1-1, with TRBD1 matching over 7 bases. The germline V gene has CDR1 ENHRY and CDR2 SYGVKD. CDR3 length: 13 residues. V lost 5 bases, J lost 1 base, and 1 base stayed unmatched. CDR3 in DNA: TGTGCCATCAGTCGGACAGGGAACACTGAAGCTTTCTTT. The encoded protein is CAISRTGNTEAFF.